The 25 T cell receptor beta chains presented below share a single source sample, sequenced in a study of T-cell memory formation after mild COVID-19. TCRdb passed the 5' RACE reads through MiXCR, listing each CDR3 protein once. The profile covers roughly 340,000 distinct CDR3 sequences, with about 20% appearing a single time and roughly 21% taken by the ten largest. Source material: PBMCs or a T cell subset sorted from them (not recorded which). The receptors derive from a man younger than 30 who had mild COVID-19 (a few samples of this study predate the infection). Cell type and time point are not known.

In this sample, this clonotype turned up many times. The gene calls are TRBV28 and TRBJ2-2, with 8 positions matching TRBD1. The CDR3 loop spans 14 amino acids. Per the germline V gene, CDR1 is MDHEN and CDR2 is SYDVKM. The J segment lost 6 bases and the V segment lost 8 bases, leaving 8 bases of the junction unmatched. Here the CDR3 DNA reads TGTGCCAGCCTCCAGACAGGGGCGGCCGGGGAGCTGTTTTTT. Translated: CASLQTGAAGELFF.

The gene calls are TRBV12-5 and TRBJ2-1; 10 nucleotides align to TRBD2. CDR1 is LGHNT, CDR2 FRNRAP, per germline. This CDR3 spans 17 amino acids. V dropped 2 bases and J dropped 5; count of bases not matched to a gene: 9. The CDR3 bases are TGTGCTAGTGGTTTGCCGAGATTAGCGGGGGGCGACAATGAGCAGTTCTTC. It encodes CASGLPRLAGGDNEQFF.

The gene calls are TRBV12-3 or TRBV12-4 and TRBJ2-2; unclear D gene. This CDR3 is built from 15 residues. With 7 bases removed from V and 1 base from J, the gap between germline ends came to 13 bases. CDR3 nucleotides: TGTGCCAGCATCGCTAACTGGGGGAACACCGGGGAGCTGTTTTTT. Translation gives CASIANWGNTGELFF.

This clonotype appeared a few times. This CDR3 reads CASSRDFSPLHF. The CDR3 bases are TGTGCCAGCAGTCGGGACTTCTCACCCCTCCACTTT. The chain couples TRBV6-1 to TRBJ1-6; D is possibly TRBD1 (5 bases). Trimming removed 5 bases at V and 10 bases at J, with 9 bases between. The CDR3 sequence is 12 residues long. Germline V gives CDR1 MNHNS, CDR2 SASEGT.

This chain links TRBV5-5 with TRBJ2-5, with a possible D match to TRBD2 (5 bases). This CDR3 is 15 amino acids long. Trimming pared 2 bases from V and 2 bases from J, leaving 13 bases between. The germline gives CDR1 SGHKS, CDR2 YYEKEE (reference sequence). CDR3 loop: CASSFPGVGQETQYF. The CDR3 DNA is TGTGCCAGCAGCTTCCCCGGGGTGGGGCAAGAGACCCAGTACTTC.

This clonotype occurred a few times. The CDR3 DNA is TGTGCCAGCAGTTTTACCCCCGATTCACCCCTCCACTTT. Translated: CASSFTPDSPLHF. The chain links TRBV7-2 to TRBJ1-6, with D unresolved. The germline V gene encodes CDR1 SGHTA and CDR2 FQGNSA. The CDR3 has 13 amino acids. With 6 bases removed from V and 8 bases from J, the gap between germline ends came to 11 bases.

The gene calls are TRBV10-3 and TRBJ2-1, with TRBD2 matching 11 bases. The CDR3 is made up of 16 amino acids. The germline gives CDR1 ENHRY, CDR2 SYGVKD. Trimming took 6 bases from V and 10 from J; bases not matched to a gene: 14. CDR3 sequence reads: CAIRPTSGDRSWEQFF. The DNA of the CDR3 is TGTGCCATCAGGCCGACTAGCGGGGATCGTTCCTGGGAGCAGTTCTTC.

This clonotype was seen more than once but under ten times. The chain couples TRBV20-1 to TRBJ2-1; 8 bases map to TRBD2. The CDR3 covers 14 residues. Per germline, CDR1 DFQATT and CDR2 SNEGSKA (reference sequence). V gave up 0 bases and J gave up 6 bases; unmatched junction bases: 4. The CDR3 DNA is TGCAGTGCTAGAGATCCGGGGGGGCCCAATGAGCAGTTCTTC. As protein: CSARDPGGPNEQFF.

V gene TRBV23-1 combines with J gene TRBJ2-7; 9 bases match TRBD2. TRBV23-1 is an ORF; its function is uncertain. The CDR3 spans 15 residues. The V segment lost 4 bases and the J segment 4 bases; nucleotides outside the gene matches: 8. CDR3 coding DNA: TGCGCCAGCAGTCGTGGGCCTAGCGGGATATACGAGCAGTACTTC. It yields the protein CASSRGPSGIYEQYF.

As to this clonotype: The junction shows a germline mismatch at one end, possibly a read error. The chain combines TRBV5-1 with TRBJ2-7; TRBD1 or TRBD2 may be the D gene (5 bases each). From germline, CDR1 is SGHRS and CDR2 YFSETQ. The CDR3 extends over 13 amino acids. CDR3 DNA: TGCGCAAGCAGCTTAAGGGGACGCTACGAGCAGTACTTC. This codes for CASSLRGRYEQYF. The variable domain in full, with the rest retrieved from reference TRBV5-1 and TRBJ2-7, is KAGVTQTPRYLIKTRGQQVTLSCSPISGHRSVSWYQQTPGQGLQFLFEYFSETQRNKGNFPGRFSGRQFSNSRSEMNVSTLELGDSALYLCASSLRGRYEQYFGPGTRLTVT.

In DNA, the CDR3 is TGCTCAGTGGCGGGGGGGCGAGGCACAGATACGCAGTATTTT. It encodes CSVAGGRGTDTQYF. The chain has TRBV20-1 and TRBJ2-3, with 9 bases matching TRBD2. There are 14 residues in the CDR3. Germline V gene lookup returns CDR1 DFQATT and CDR2 SNEGSKA (reference sequence).

This sequence joins TRBV5-1 and TRBJ2-4; the D gene is possibly TRBD1 (5 bases). V was shortened by 2 bases and J by 6 bases, with 15 bases between the two germline ends. This CDR3 is 15 amino acids long. The germline V gene has CDR1 SGHRS and CDR2 YFSETQ. The chain's CDR3 is CASSFLGVPTNIQYF. The CDR3 coding sequence is TGCGCCAGCAGCTTCTTAGGGGTGCCTACAAACATTCAGTACTTC.

The V call is TRBV7-2, the J call TRBJ2-3; D ambiguous. This CDR3 is built from 14 residues. V shed 3 bases and J shed 3 bases, with 10 bases lying between them. Per germline, CDR1 SGHTA and CDR2 FQGNSA. The CDR3 nucleotides read TGTGCCAGCAGCTTGGAGCGTCATACAGATACGCAGTATTTT. It translates to CASSLERHTDTQYF. Full variable domain (missing parts from reference TRBV7-2 and TRBJ2-3): GAGVSQSPSNKVTEKGKDVELRCDPISGHTALYWYRQSLGQGLEFLIYFQGNSAPDKSGLPSDRFSAERTGGSVSTLTIQRTQQEDSAVYLCASSLERHTDTQYFGPGTRLTVL.

This clonotype was picked up many times. This chain links TRBV12-3 or TRBV12-4 with TRBJ1-6, with D perhaps matching TRBD1 (5 bases). The CDR3 contains 14 residues. V gave up 1 base and J gave up 10 bases, with 11 bases separating them. CDR3 loop: CASSLGRARSPLHF. The CDR3 region has the DNA TGTGCCAGCAGTTTAGGCAGGGCTCGATCACCCCTCCACTTT.

This clonotype was detected a few times. This chain connects TRBV7-2 to TRBJ2-7; D might be TRBD2 (5 bases). The CDR3 is 12 residues long. Germline V gene lookup returns CDR1 SGHTA and CDR2 FQGNSA. With 5 bases removed from V and 9 bases from J, the gap between germline ends came to 14 bases. As DNA, the CDR3 is TGTGCCAGCAGCGAGGCCTCAGCGGTGCAGTACTTC. Protein: CASSEASAVQYF.

The chain uses TRBV5-5 and TRBJ1-1, with D unclear. Germline-derived CDR1 and CDR2 are SGHKS and YYEKEE (reference sequence). The CDR3 covers 13 residues. V lost 0 bases to trimming and J lost 3 bases, with 6 bases between them. The CDR3 here is CASSLGVDTEAFF. The CDR3 coding sequence is TGTGCCAGCAGCTTGGGGGTAGACACTGAAGCTTTCTTT.

The V gene is TRBV12-3 or TRBV12-4, the J gene TRBJ1-2, with unresolved D. The CDR3 contains 14 residues. V shed 5 bases and J shed 4 bases, with 14 bases lying between them. CDR3 sequence reads: CASSPSGSIYGYTF. CDR3 coding DNA: TGTGCCAGCAGTCCCTCCGGCTCCATCTATGGCTACACCTTC.

The rearrangement uses TRBV11-2 and TRBJ2-3; 8 nucleotides agree with TRBD2. Germline lookup yields CDR1 SGHAT and CDR2 FQNNGV. The CDR3 is 16 residues long. The V and J ends lost 5 bases and 1 base, in that order; junction bases with no gene match: 8. The CDR3 reads CASSDTRGGGTDTQYF. The CDR3 coding sequence is TGTGCCAGCAGCGACACCCGGGGGGGCGGCACAGATACGCAGTATTTT.

The gene calls are TRBV5-6 and TRBJ2-1; D tentatively reads TRBD1 or TRBD2 (5 bases each). This CDR3 spans 14 amino acids. V lost 2 bases and J 5 bases, leaving 11 bases between the germline ends. From germline, CDR1 is SGHDT and CDR2 YYEEEE. CDR3: CASSFRDGHNEQFF. Here the CDR3 DNA reads TGTGCCAGCAGCTTCCGGGACGGACACAATGAGCAGTTCTTC.

In this sample, this clonotype turned up a few times. This chain links TRBV7-2 with TRBJ1-1, with 8 nucleotides matching TRBD1. The CDR3 totals 13 residues. V trimming: 6 bases; J trimming: 4 bases; junction bases outside the gene matches: 4. Germline V gene data show CDR1 as SGHTA and CDR2 as FQGNSA. CDR3: CASRFTGGTEAFF. CDR3 DNA: TGTGCCAGCAGATTTACAGGGGGCACTGAAGCTTTCTTT.

About this clonotype itself: The germline gene is not matched at one end of the junction; a read error may be the cause. The chain carries TRBV5-5 and TRBJ1-4; D might be TRBD1 (5 bases). Germline loops: CDR1 SGHKS, CDR2 YYEKEE (reference sequence). There are 16 residues in the CDR3. This CDR3 is CASRLSLGAANEKLFF. CDR3 nucleotide sequence: TGTGCAAGCAGGCTGTCTCTAGGGGCGGCTAATGAAAAACTGTTTTTT.

To note about this clonotype: An end of the junction differs from the germline gene, which may be a read error. The chain recombines TRBV11-2 with TRBJ1-2; D not certain. Germline V gene sequence: CDR1 SGHAT, CDR2 FQNNGV. The CDR3 sequence is 13 residues long. CDR3 DNA: TGTGCCAGCAGCCCCATAGGGCGGGGATTTAAGCCCTTC. It encodes CASSPIGRGFKPF. The full variable domain, rest sourced from reference TRBV11-2 and TRBJ1-2, is EAGVAQSPRYKIIEKRQSVAFWCNPISGHATLYWYQQILGQGPKLLIQFQNNGVVDDSQLPKDRFSAERLKGVDSTLKIQPAKLEDSAVYLCASSPIGRGFKPFGSGTRLTVV.

In its sample, this clonotype was seen a few times. V and J are TRBV10-2 and TRBJ1-2; D is undetermined. The germline V and J ends were trimmed by 3 bases and 8 bases, with 16 bases remaining between them. The CDR3 length is 14 residues. Germline CDR1 reads WSHSY; CDR2 reads SAAADI. CDR3 sequence: CASSEMPPVWGYTF. The CDR3 DNA follows: TGCGCCAGCAGTGAAATGCCGCCCGTATGGGGCTACACCTTC.

This clonotype appeared a few times. The V gene is TRBV6-5, the J gene TRBJ2-1; D may be TRBD1 (7 bases). CDR1 is MNHEY and CDR2 is SVGAGI in the germline V gene. This CDR3 is 15 amino acids long. Trimming left V 2 bases short and J 8 bases short, with 16 bases between. DNA of the CDR3: TGTGCCAGCAGTTACGCAAACCAGGGGGGCGATGAGCAGTTCTTC. Residues: CASSYANQGGDEQFF.

This chain uses TRBV20-1 with TRBJ2-1; 13 positions agree with TRBD2. Germline lookup yields CDR1 DFQATT and CDR2 SNEGSKA (reference sequence). V trimming: 5 bases; J trimming: 7 bases; junction bases outside the gene matches: 8. CDR3 length: 15 residues. For the CDR3, the DNA is TGCAGTGCTCTAACTAGCGGGGGGGCGACTAATGAGCAGTTCTTC. This gives the protein CSALTSGGATNEQFF.